The 7 T cell receptor beta chains in this list originate from one sample, sequenced in a study of blood T cell repertoires in COVID-19. Generated by immunoSEQ multiplex PCR, the TCRdb table keeps only in-frame clones and is missing some. In the table there are about 250,000 clones, just over 85% of which are singletons. Sample: PBMCs or T cells enriched from blood (not recorded which). The source is a man between 35 and 55 years old who had recovered from COVID-19.

There are a few counts of this clone. V usage is TRBV7-9 and J usage is TRBJ1-1; perhaps TRBD1 as D (6 bases). The CDR3 covers 14 residues. The V end lost 4 bases, the J end lost 1 base, and 10 bases lay between the germline ends. Looked up from germline, CDR1 is SEHNR and CDR2 is FQNEAQ (reference sequence). In DNA, the CDR3 is TGTGCCAGCAGCTACGAGGGACAGAACACTGAAGCTTTCTTT. It yields the protein CASSYEGQNTEAFF.

The chain has TRBV9 and TRBJ2-7; weak D call: TRBD2 (6 bases). V was trimmed by 5 bases and J by 4 bases, leaving 16 bases between them. This CDR3 is built from 14 residues. Germline-derived CDR1 and CDR2 are SGDLS and YYNGEE. CDR3 sequence (DNA): TGTGCCAGCAGTCCAGAGGGAAGCGGGTACGAGCAGTACTTC. Translated, it gives CASSPEGSGYEQYF.

The V gene is TRBV7-8, the J gene TRBJ1-1; 7 positions agree with TRBD1. The CDR3 has 16 amino acids. Germline CDR1 SGHVS, CDR2 FQNEAQ. Unmatched junction bases numbered 7, after V lost 3 bases and J lost 0 bases. In DNA form, the CDR3 reads TGTGCCAGCAGCTTTCGGACAGGCCTTATGAACACTGAAGCTTTCTTT. It encodes CASSFRTGLMNTEAFF.

This chain connects TRBV15 to TRBJ2-5; 8 bases line up with TRBD2. CDR1 LNHNV and CDR2 YYDKDF come from the germline V gene (reference sequence). J gave up 2 bases and V 0 bases, and 5 bases lay outside the gene matches. There are 16 residues in the CDR3. The CDR3 bases are TGTGCCACCAGCAGAGATAGGAAGCGGGAGCAAGAGACCCAGTACTTC. It is translated as CATSRDRKREQETQYF.

The chain employs TRBV7-3 and TRBJ1-1; D is unclear. The CDR3 is 13 amino acids. Germline lookup yields CDR1 SGHTA and CDR2 FQGTGA. The germline V and J ends were trimmed by 5 bases and 1 base, with 8 bases remaining between them. Written as DNA, the CDR3 is TGTGCCAGCAGCAAGACACAGAACACTGAAGCTTTCTTT. It yields the protein CASSKTQNTEAFF.

The chain couples TRBV7-9 to TRBJ2-2; 11 bases match TRBD2. Germline lookup yields CDR1 SEHNR and CDR2 FQNEAQ (reference sequence). Germline trimming cut 5 bases from V and 2 bases from J; bases unmatched to any gene: 13. The length of the CDR3 is 19 residues. The CDR3 nucleotides read TGTGCCAGCAGCAAAGGGCTAGCGGGGGGCTTTTACAACACCGGGGAGCTGTTTTTT. Protein: CASSKGLAGGFYNTGELFF.

The chain employs TRBV30 and TRBJ1-4; D uncertain. Trimming shortened V by 4 bases and J by 5 bases, and 11 bases separated the two germline ends. Per germline, CDR1 GTSNPN and CDR2 SVGIG (reference sequence). CDR3 length equals 13 residues. The CDR3 sequence: CAWNAGQNEKLFF. The CDR3 DNA reads TGTGCCTGGAACGCAGGCCAAAATGAAAAACTGTTTTTT.